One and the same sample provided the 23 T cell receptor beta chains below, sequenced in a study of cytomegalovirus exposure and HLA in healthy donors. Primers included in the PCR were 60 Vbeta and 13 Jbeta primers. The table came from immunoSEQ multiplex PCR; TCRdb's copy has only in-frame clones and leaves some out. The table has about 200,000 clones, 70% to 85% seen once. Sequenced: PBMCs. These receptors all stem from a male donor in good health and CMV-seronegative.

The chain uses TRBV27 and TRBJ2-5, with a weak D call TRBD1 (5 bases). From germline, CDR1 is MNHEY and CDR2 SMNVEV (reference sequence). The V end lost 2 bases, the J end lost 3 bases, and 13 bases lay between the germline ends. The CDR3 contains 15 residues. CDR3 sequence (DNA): TGTGCCAGCAGTTTACCTGGGGCCCTAAAAGAGACCCAGTACTTC. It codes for CASSLPGALKETQYF.

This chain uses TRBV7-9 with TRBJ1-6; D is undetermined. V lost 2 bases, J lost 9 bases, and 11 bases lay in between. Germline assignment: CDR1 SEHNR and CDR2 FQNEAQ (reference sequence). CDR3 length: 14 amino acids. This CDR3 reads CASSLLESGSPLHF. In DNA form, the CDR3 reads TGTGCCAGCAGCTTACTGGAAAGCGGTTCACCCCTCCACTTT.

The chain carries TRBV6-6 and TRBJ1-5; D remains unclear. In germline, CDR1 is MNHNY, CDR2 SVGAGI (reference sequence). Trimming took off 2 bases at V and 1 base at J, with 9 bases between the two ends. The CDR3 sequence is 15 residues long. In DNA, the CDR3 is TGTGCCAGCAGTTACGGGCAGGCCAGCAATCAGCCCCAGCATTTT. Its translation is CASSYGQASNQPQHF.

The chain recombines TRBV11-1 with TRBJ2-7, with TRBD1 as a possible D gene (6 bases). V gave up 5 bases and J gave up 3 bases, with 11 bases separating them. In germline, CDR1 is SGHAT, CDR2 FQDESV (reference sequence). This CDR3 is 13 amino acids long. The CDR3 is CASSRTDNYEQYF. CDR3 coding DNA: TGTGCCAGCAGCCGGACAGATAACTACGAGCAGTACTTC. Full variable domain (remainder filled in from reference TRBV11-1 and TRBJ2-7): EAEVAQSPRYKITEKSQAVAFWCDPISGHATLYWYRQILGQGPELLVQFQDESVVDDSQLPKDRFSAERLKGVDSTLKIQPAELGDSAMYLCASSRTDNYEQYFGPGTRLTVT.

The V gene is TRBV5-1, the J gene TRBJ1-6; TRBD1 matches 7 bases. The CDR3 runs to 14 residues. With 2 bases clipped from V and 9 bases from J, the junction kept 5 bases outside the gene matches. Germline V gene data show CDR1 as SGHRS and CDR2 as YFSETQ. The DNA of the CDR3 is TGCGCCAGCAGCTTTGGTCAGGGGGGTTCACCCCTCCACTTT. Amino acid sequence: CASSFGQGGSPLHF.

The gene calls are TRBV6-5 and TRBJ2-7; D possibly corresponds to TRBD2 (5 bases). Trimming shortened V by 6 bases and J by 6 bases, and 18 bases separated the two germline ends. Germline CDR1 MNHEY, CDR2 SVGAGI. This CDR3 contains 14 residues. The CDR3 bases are TGTGCCAGCAGCACCCGGGGAGCAATGGGCGAGCAGTACTTC. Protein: CASSTRGAMGEQYF.

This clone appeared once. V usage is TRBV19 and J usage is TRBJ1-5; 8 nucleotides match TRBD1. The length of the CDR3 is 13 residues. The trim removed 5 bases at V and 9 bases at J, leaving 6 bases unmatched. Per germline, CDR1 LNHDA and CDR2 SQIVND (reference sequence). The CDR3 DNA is TGTGCCAGTAGTGGACAGGGAGGGGGGCCCCAGCATTTT. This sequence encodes CASSGQGGGPQHF.

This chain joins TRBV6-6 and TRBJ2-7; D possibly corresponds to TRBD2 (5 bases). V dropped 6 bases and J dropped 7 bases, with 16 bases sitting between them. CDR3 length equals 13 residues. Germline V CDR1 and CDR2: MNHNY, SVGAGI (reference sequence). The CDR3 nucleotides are TGTGCCAGCAGACGAGGGTGGGGAGAGGAGCAGTACTTC. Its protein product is CASRRGWGEEQYF.

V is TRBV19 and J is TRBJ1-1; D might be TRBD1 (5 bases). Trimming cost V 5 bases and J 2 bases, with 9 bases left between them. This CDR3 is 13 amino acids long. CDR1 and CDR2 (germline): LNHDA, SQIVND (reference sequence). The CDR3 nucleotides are TGTGCCAGTAGTTGGGGGGAAAACACTGAAGCTTTCTTT. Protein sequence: CASSWGENTEAFF. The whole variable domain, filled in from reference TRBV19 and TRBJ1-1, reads DGGITQSPKYLFRKEGQNVTLSCEQNLNHDAMYWYRQDPGQGLRLIYYSQIVNDFQKGDIAEGYSVSREKKESFPLTVTSAQKNPTAFYLCASSWGENTEAFFGQGTRLTVV.

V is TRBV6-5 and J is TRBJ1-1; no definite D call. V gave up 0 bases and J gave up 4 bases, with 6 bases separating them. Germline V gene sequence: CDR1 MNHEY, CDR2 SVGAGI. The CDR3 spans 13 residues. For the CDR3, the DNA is TGTGCCAGCAGTTACTCGAGGCGCACTGAAGCTTTCTTT. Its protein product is CASSYSRRTEAFF.

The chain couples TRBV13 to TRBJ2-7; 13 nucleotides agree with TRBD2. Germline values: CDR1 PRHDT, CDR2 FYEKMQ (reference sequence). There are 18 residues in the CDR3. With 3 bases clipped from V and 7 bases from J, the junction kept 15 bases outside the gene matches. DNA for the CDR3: TGTGCCAGCAGCTTCGGGGGACTAGCGGGAACCCCGGGAGGGGAGCAGTACTTC. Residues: CASSFGGLAGTPGGEQYF.

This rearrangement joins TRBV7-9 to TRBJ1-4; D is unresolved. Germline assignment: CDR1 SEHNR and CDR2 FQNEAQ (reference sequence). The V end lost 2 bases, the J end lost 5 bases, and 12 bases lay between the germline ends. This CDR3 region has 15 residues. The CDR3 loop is CASSLRLASNEKLFF. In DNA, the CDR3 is TGTGCCAGCAGCTTACGACTGGCGTCGAATGAAAAACTGTTTTTT. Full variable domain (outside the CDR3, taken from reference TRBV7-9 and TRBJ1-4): DTGVSQNPRHKITKRGQNVTFRCDPISEHNRLYWYRQTLGQGPEFLTYFQNEAQLEKSRLLSDRFSAERPKGSFSTLEIQRTEQGDSAMYLCASSLRLASNEKLFFGSGTQLSVL.

CDR3 residues: CASSPAGSSYNEQFF. CDR3 in DNA: TGTGCCAGCAGTCCAGCCGGGAGCTCCTACAATGAGCAGTTCTTC. The J gene is TRBJ2-1, the V gene TRBV28; a possible D gene is TRBD2 (6 bases). Germline V gene sequence: CDR1 MDHEN, CDR2 SYDVKM. The CDR3 covers 15 residues. Trimming removed 5 bases at V and 0 bases at J, with 11 bases between. Combining the CDR3 with reference TRBV28 and TRBJ2-1 gives the whole variable domain DVKVTQSSRYLVKRTGEKVFLECVQDMDHENMFWYRQDPGLGLRLIYFSYDVKMKEKGDIPEGYSVSREKKERFSLILESASTNQTSMYLCASSPAGSSYNEQFFGPGTRLTVL.

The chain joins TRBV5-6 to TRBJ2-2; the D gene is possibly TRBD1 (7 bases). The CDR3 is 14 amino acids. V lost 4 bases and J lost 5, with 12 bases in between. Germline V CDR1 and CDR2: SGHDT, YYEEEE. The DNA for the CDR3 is TGTGCCAGCAGCCCGACAGGGAGGACCGGGGAGCTGTTTTTT. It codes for CASSPTGRTGELFF.

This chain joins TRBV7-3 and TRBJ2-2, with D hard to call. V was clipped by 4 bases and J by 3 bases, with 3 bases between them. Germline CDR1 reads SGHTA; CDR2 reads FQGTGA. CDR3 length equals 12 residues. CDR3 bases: TGTGCCAGCAGCTCGTACACCGGGGAGCTGTTTTTT. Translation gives CASSSYTGELFF.

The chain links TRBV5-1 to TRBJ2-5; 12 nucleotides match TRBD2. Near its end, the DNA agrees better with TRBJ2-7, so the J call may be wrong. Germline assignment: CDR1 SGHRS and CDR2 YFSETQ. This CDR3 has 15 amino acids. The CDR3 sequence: CASSSGLAGLNEQYF. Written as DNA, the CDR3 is TGCGCCAGCAGCTCCGGACTAGCGGGACTCAACGAGCAGTACTTC.

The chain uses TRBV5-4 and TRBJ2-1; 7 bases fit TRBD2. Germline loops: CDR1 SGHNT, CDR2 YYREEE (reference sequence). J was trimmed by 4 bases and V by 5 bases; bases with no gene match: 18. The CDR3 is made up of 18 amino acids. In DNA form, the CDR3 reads TGTGCCAGCAGTAAAAATAGGGCGTCGGGAGGTGGGTACAATGAGCAGTTCTTC. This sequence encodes CASSKNRASGGGYNEQFF.

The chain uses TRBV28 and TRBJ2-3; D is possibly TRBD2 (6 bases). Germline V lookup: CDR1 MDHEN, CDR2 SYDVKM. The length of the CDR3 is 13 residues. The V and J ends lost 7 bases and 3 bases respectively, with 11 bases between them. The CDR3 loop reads CASTTGRTDTQYF. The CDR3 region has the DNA TGTGCCAGCACCACCGGGAGAACAGATACGCAGTATTTT.

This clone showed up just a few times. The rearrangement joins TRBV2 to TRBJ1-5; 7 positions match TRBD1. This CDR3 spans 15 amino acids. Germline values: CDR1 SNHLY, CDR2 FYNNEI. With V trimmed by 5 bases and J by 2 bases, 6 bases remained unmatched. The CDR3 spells CASSPDGQGNQPQHF. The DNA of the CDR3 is TGTGCCAGCAGTCCAGACGGACAGGGCAATCAGCCCCAGCATTTT.

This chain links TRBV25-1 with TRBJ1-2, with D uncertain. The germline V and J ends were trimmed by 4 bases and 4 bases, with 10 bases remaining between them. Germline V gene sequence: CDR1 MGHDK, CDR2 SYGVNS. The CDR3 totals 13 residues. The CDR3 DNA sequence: TGTGCCAGCAGTGCGGCAGGTTCCTATGGCTACACCTTC. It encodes CASSAAGSYGYTF.

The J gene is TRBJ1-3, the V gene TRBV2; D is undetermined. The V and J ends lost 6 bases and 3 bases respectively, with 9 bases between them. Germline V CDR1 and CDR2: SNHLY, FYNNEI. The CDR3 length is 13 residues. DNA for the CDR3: TGTGCCAGCAGGTTGACTTTTGGAAACACCATATATTTT. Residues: CASRLTFGNTIYF.

The CDR3 reads CASTPASGSYNEQFF. CDR3 nucleotides: TGTGCCAGTACCCCGGCTAGCGGATCCTACAATGAGCAGTTCTTC. The V and J genes are TRBV19 and TRBJ2-1; TRBD2 matches 7 bases. The germline V gene encodes CDR1 LNHDA and CDR2 SQIVND (reference sequence). Germline trimming cut 7 bases from V and 1 base from J; bases unmatched to any gene: 7. This CDR3 comprises 15 residues.

As DNA, the CDR3 is TGTGCCAGCAGCTTACACCTAGCGGAAAGCTCCTACGAGCAGTACTTC. This codes for CASSLHLAESSYEQYF. V and J are TRBV7-8 and TRBJ2-7; 7 positions agree with TRBD2. Germline assignment: CDR1 SGHVS and CDR2 FQNEAQ. The CDR3 loop spans 16 amino acids. Losses at the gene ends were 2 bases for V and 0 bases for J; bases not matched to a gene: 7.